The 9 T cell receptor beta chains given below trace back to one sample, sequenced in a study of Ad26.COV2.S vaccination and SARS-CoV-2 variants. The data were produced by immunoSEQ multiplex PCR, yet TCRdb's version contains in-frame clones alone and is incomplete. The sample lists more than 300,000 clones, approximately 80% occurring once. Treatment indicated: 15 to 20 received Ad26.COV2.S at low or high dose, single or two shots; several received placebo; per-sample allocation not given. Sampling happened 63 days after the first vaccine or placebo injection. This sample comprised peripheral blood, obtained in a trial of Ad26.COV2.S vaccine versus placebo. The source of these receptors is a person between 18 and 59 years old who received the Ad26.COV2.S COVID-19 vaccine or a placebo.

This clone showed up just once. The gene calls are TRBV10-3 and TRBJ2-7; 8 bases are a match to TRBD2. The ends lost 7 bases at V and 3 bases at J; junction bases unmatched: 5. This CDR3 spans 13 amino acids. Germline V gives CDR1 ENHRY, CDR2 SYGVKD. This CDR3 reads CAITGGVFYEQYF. The CDR3 DNA follows: TGTGCCATCACCGGGGGGGTATTCTACGAGCAGTACTTC.

This clone is a singleton in its sample. This rearrangement joins TRBV6-5 to TRBJ2-7; TRBD1 aligns across 7 bases. CDR3 length: 15 residues. The trim removed 8 bases at V and 0 bases at J, leaving 10 bases unmatched. Germline V gene sequence: CDR1 MNHEY, CDR2 SVGAGI. The CDR3 reads CASAQGTLYSYEQYF. The DNA of the CDR3 is TGTGCCAGCGCACAGGGGACCCTTTACTCCTACGAGCAGTACTTC.

The chain is built from TRBV7-9 and TRBJ2-3; 10 bases match TRBD1. Germline V gene lookup returns CDR1 SEHNR and CDR2 FQNEAQ (reference sequence). V trimming: 5 bases; J trimming: 6 bases; junction bases outside the gene matches: 5. CDR3 length: 14 amino acids. The chain's CDR3 is CASSQGQGMDTQYF. The CDR3, as DNA: TGTGCCAGCAGCCAGGGACAGGGGATGGATACGCAGTATTTT.

This rearrangement joins TRBV24-1 to TRBJ1-1; 9 nucleotides align to TRBD1. Trimming at V came to 4 bases and at J to 3 bases, leaving 5 bases not matched to a gene. The CDR3 length is 15 residues. Germline V gives CDR1 KGHDR, CDR2 SFDVKD. Here the CDR3 DNA reads TGTGCCACCAGTGACCCCCGACAGGGGGACACTGAAGCTTTCTTT. This sequence encodes CATSDPRQGDTEAFF.

This clone was found a few times. V and J are TRBV5-1 and TRBJ1-6; 9 nucleotides agree with TRBD1. V dropped 0 bases and J dropped 9; count of bases not matched to a gene: 16. The CDR3 is made up of 19 amino acids. Per germline, CDR1 SGHRS and CDR2 YFSETQ. This CDR3 reads CASSLDPSAAGTGSSPLHF. Here the CDR3 DNA reads TGCGCCAGCAGCTTGGACCCTAGCGCGGCCGGGACAGGGTCTTCACCCCTCCACTTT.

V and J are TRBV5-1 and TRBJ1-2, with D perhaps matching TRBD1 (6 bases). Trimming shortened V by 3 bases and J by 4 bases, and 10 bases separated the two germline ends. Germline CDR1 reads SGHRS; CDR2 reads YFSETQ. The CDR3 contains 13 residues. The CDR3 region has the DNA TGCGCCAGCAGCTCGGACAGAATCTATGGCTACACCTTC. It yields the protein CASSSDRIYGYTF.

The genes are TRBV5-1 and TRBJ1-1, with 8 positions matching TRBD1. With 4 bases clipped from V and 2 bases from J, the junction kept 7 bases outside the gene matches. Germline values: CDR1 SGHRS, CDR2 YFSETQ. CDR3 length equals 15 residues. The CDR3 loop is CASSPRTGSNTEAFF. The CDR3 nucleotides are TGCGCCAGCAGCCCAAGGACAGGGAGTAACACTGAAGCTTTCTTT.

The gene calls are TRBV5-1 and TRBJ2-6; TRBD1 aligns across 7 bases. This CDR3 is 16 amino acids long. With V trimmed by 4 bases and J by 0 bases, 4 bases remained unmatched. CDR1 is SGHRS and CDR2 is YFSETQ in the germline V gene. As DNA, the CDR3 is TGCGCCAGCAGCCGGGACAGCAACTCTGGGGCCAACGTCCTGACTTTC. Its translation: CASSRDSNSGANVLTF.

This clone was recorded only once. V gene TRBV24-1 combines with J gene TRBJ2-5, with D perhaps being TRBD1 or TRBD2 (5 bases each). The V gene's germline CDR1 is KGHDR and CDR2 SFDVKD. Trimming stripped 5 bases from V and 2 bases from J, with 8 bases between. The CDR3 is 13 amino acids. CDR3 nucleotide sequence: TGTGCCACCAGTGGGGGGTTTCAAGAGACCCAGTACTTC. Amino acid sequence: CATSGGFQETQYF.